This T cell receptor (beta chain) was sequenced in a study of T cell responses to AZD1222 COVID-19 vaccine. The study's findings and limits: The peak T cell response came first, and repertoires were sampled only after it.

This clone came up once. Its antigen remains unidentified. TCRdb's copy holds only in-frame clones and misses some; the assay was immunoSEQ multiplex PCR. In the table there are 120,000 or so clones, over 70% of which are singletons. CDR3 length: 17 residues. Deletions cut 0 bases from V and 8 bases from J, with 20 bases between. Germline V lookup: CDR1 SGHNT, CDR2 YENEEA. This sequence joins TRBV11-3 and TRBJ2-1, with a possible D match to TRBD2 (6 bases). The clonotype originates from an adult in good health. Sequenced material: peripheral blood, taken on day 0 of AZD1222 vaccination. The CDR3 DNA reads as TGTGCCAGCAGCTTAGAGGGGCGGGGTTCGGGTAGAGATGAGCAGTTCTTC. Encoded protein: CASSLEGRGSGRDEQFF.